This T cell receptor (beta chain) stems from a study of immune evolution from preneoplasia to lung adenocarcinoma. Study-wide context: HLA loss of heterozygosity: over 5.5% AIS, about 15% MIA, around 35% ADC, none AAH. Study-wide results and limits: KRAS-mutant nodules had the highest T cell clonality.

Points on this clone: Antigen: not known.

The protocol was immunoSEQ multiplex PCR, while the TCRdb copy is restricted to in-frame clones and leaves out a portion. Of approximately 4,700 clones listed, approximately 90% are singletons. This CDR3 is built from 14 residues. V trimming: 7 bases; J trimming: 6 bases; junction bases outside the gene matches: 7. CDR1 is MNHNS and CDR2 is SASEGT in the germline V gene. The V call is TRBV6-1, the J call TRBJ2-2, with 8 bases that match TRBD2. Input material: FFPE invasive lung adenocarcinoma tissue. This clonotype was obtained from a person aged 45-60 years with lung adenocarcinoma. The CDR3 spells CASTRGGSAGELFF. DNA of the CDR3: TGTGCCAGCACCCGGGGGGGTTCGGCCGGGGAGCTGTTTTTT.